The rows below give T cell receptor beta chains drawn from one sample of a study of control samples from healthy donors and cancer patients. Method: immunoSEQ multiplex PCR; TCRdb's copy keeps in-frame clones and lacks some. The sample shows around 120,000 clones, approximately 90% of them seen only once. Sequenced sample: blood. Every receptor here comes from a woman aged 18-30 years in good health. Both conserved end residues are part of each CDR3. D genes are given only for firm matches. The size entry is marked missing in some rows and otherwise reads once, few, many or a size class.

V	size	D	J	CDR3	DNA
TRBV6-1	NA	NA	TRBJ2-7	CASSETGITDYEQYF	TGTGCCAGCAGTGAAACCGGGATTACCGACTACGAGCAGTACTTC
TRBV6-2/TRBV6-3	NA	NA	TRBJ2-2	CASSYSGATTGELFF	TGTGCCAGCAGTTACTCTGGGGCGACCACCGGGGAGCTGTTTTTT
TRBV19	NA	TRBD2	TRBJ2-5	CASSTSGGAGETQYF	TGTGCCAGTAGTACTAGCGGGGGGGCAGGGGAGACCCAGTACTTC
TRBV10-1	NA	TRBD2	TRBJ2-7	CASSERREGPEQYF	TGCGCCAGCAGTGAGCGGCGGGAGGGGCCAGAGCAGTACTTC
TRBV4-3	NA	TRBD2	TRBJ2-1	CASSHRRERGGRNEQFF	TGCGCCAGCAGCCACAGAAGGGAGCGGGGGGGCCGCAATGAGCAGTTCTTC
TRBV29-1	once	TRBD1	TRBJ1-2	CSAVQGRGYGYTF	TGCAGCGCCGTACAGGGGCGCGGGTATGGCTACACCTTC
TRBV6-2/TRBV6-3	NA	NA	TRBJ2-7	CASSPGGEGSYEQYF	TGTGCCAGCAGCCCCGGAGGGGAAGGCTCCTACGAGCAGTACTTC
TRBV28	NA	TRBD1	TRBJ1-6	CASMTGGGSPLHF	TGTGCCAGCATGACAGGGGGCGGTTCACCCCTCCACTTT
TRBV4-3	NA	TRBD1	TRBJ1-1	CASSQAPDRGFYRNTEAFF	TGCGCCAGCAGCCAAGCCCCGGACAGGGGGTTTTATCGGAACACTGAAGCTTTCTTT
TRBV27	NA	NA	TRBJ2-1	CASSLVGPTDYNEQFF	TGTGCCAGCAGTTTAGTGGGACCCACTGATTACAATGAGCAGTTCTTC
TRBV4-3	NA	NA	TRBJ1-1	CASSQSWGEGEAFF	TGCGCCAGCAGCCAAAGTTGGGGGGAGGGTGAAGCTTTCTTT
TRBV6-6	NA	TRBD1	TRBJ1-1	CASSLPGGYTEAFF	TGTGCCAGCAGTTTACCAGGGGGCTACACTGAAGCTTTCTTT
TRBV6-5	once	TRBD2	TRBJ2-3	CASSYSNREADTQYF	TGTGCCAGCAGTTACTCGAATCGGGAGGCAGATACGCAGTATTTT
TRBV27	NA	TRBD2	TRBJ2-3	CASSSRLAGQETDTQYF	TGTGCCAGCAGTTCCAGACTAGCGGGTCAAGAGACAGATACGCAGTATTTT
TRBV19	once	NA	TRBJ1-1	CASRLTAMNTEAFF	TGTGCCAGTAGGCTGACAGCTATGAACACTGAAGCTTTCTTT
TRBV7-3	NA	NA	TRBJ2-3	CASSSLPGVGTDTQYF	TGTGCCAGCAGCTCCCTTCCGGGGGTCGGCACAGATACGCAGTATTTT
TRBV5-4	NA	NA	TRBJ1-1	CASSLQRGGGTEAFF	TGTGCCAGCAGCTTGCAGAGGGGTGGGGGCACTGAAGCTTTCTTT
TRBV11-1	few	NA	TRBJ1-1	CASSPNRNTEAFF	TGTGCCAGCAGCCCAAACAGGAACACTGAAGCTTTCTTT
TRBV19	NA	TRBD1	TRBJ1-4	CASSITGQGALNEKLFF	TGTGCCAGTAGTATAACCGGACAGGGGGCCCTTAATGAAAAACTGTTTTTT
TRBV6-5	NA	NA	TRBJ1-1	CASSYDVNTEAFF	TGTGCCAGCAGTTATGACGTGAACACTGAAGCTTTCTTT
TRBV24-1	NA	TRBD1	TRBJ2-5	CATSSSDREETQYF	TGTGCCACCAGTTCTTCGGACAGGGAGGAGACCCAGTACTTC
TRBV4-2	NA	NA	TRBJ2-5	CASSQDFQGETQYF	TGTGCCAGCAGCCAAGACTTTCAGGGGGAGACCCAGTACTTC
TRBV30	NA	TRBD1	TRBJ1-5	CAWSGDRDQPQHF	TGTGCCTGGAGCGGGGACAGGGATCAGCCCCAGCATTTT
TRBV28	once	NA	TRBJ1-1	CASWGAEAFF	TGTGCCAGCTGGGGGGCTGAAGCTTTCTTT
TRBV20-1	NA	NA	TRBJ2-1	CSASSPVYNEQFF	TGCAGTGCTAGTTCCCCCGTCTACAATGAGCAGTTCTTC
TRBV19	NA	TRBD2	TRBJ2-4	CASSIEGWSAAGGTRGAKNIQYF	TGTGCCAGTAGTATAGAAGGATGGAGCGCAGCGGGAGGAACCCGGGGAGCCAAAAACATTCAGTACTTC
TRBV27	NA	NA	TRBJ2-7	CASSPSGLASYEQYF	TGTGCCAGCAGTCCCTCTGGCTTGGCCTCCTACGAGCAGTACTTC
TRBV24-1	NA	NA	TRBJ2-3	CATAKGNTDTQYF	TGTGCCACCGCCAAGGGAAACACAGATACGCAGTATTTT
TRBV24-1	once	NA	TRBJ2-2	CATSPISGGLTGELFF	TGTGCCACCAGTCCTATTTCGGGGGGCCTGACCGGGGAGCTGTTTTTT
TRBV29-1	NA	TRBD2	TRBJ2-2	CSGGGGANTGELFF	TGCAGCGGTGGCGGGGGGGCGAACACCGGGGAGCTGTTTTTT
TRBV28	NA	NA	TRBJ2-5	CASAPGDARETQYF	TGTGCCAGCGCCCCGGGGGATGCCCGGGAGACCCAGTACTTC
TRBV27	NA	NA	TRBJ2-3	CASSLTGTQTDTQYF	TGTGCCAGCAGTCTCACCGGGACTCAAACAGATACGCAGTATTTT
TRBV7-9	NA	TRBD2	TRBJ2-3	CASSFLAGVADTQYF	TGTGCCAGCAGCTTCCTAGCGGGAGTGGCAGATACGCAGTATTTT
TRBV7-9	NA	TRBD2	TRBJ2-3	CASSFPLLRETSTDTQYF	TGTGCCAGCAGCTTTCCCCTCTTGCGGGAGACTAGCACAGATACGCAGTATTTT
TRBV7-2	NA	TRBD1	TRBJ2-5	CASSSQGTGGAETQYF	TGTGCCAGCAGCTCACAGGGGACAGGGGGCGCAGAGACCCAGTACTTC
TRBV20-1	NA	TRBD1	TRBJ1-1	CSASSFPGQGNTEAFF	TGCAGTGCTAGTTCCTTTCCGGGACAGGGGAACACTGAAGCTTTCTTT
TRBV3-1/TRBV3-2	NA	TRBD2	TRBJ2-1	CASSQSWTSEEVGFF	TGTGCCAGCAGCCAATCCTGGACTAGCGAGGAAGTGGGGTTCTTC
TRBV12-3/TRBV12-4	NA	NA	TRBJ1-6	CASLAQGNSPLHF	TGTGCCAGCCTTGCGCAGGGAAATTCACCCCTCCACTTT
TRBV24-1	once	NA	TRBJ2-3	CATSDPERGTDTQYF	TGTGCCACCAGTGATCCGGAACGGGGCACAGATACGCAGTATTTT
TRBV15	NA	NA	TRBJ1-4	CATSRVPGANEKLFF	TGTGCCACCAGCAGAGTCCCCGGGGCTAATGAAAAACTGTTTTTT
TRBV18	NA	NA	TRBJ1-4	CASSRPGATGSATNEKLFF	TGTGCCAGCTCACGACCTGGTGCCACAGGGTCTGCAACTAATGAAAAACTGTTTTTT
TRBV7-2	NA	TRBD2	TRBJ2-7	CASSSLAGLVRPTYEQYF	TGTGCCAGCAGCTCCTTAGCGGGATTAGTCAGGCCCACCTACGAGCAGTACTTC
TRBV4-2	NA	TRBD2	TRBJ2-4	CASSQFGLAGNIQYF	TGTGCCAGCAGCCAGTTTGGACTAGCCGGAAACATTCAGTACTTC
TRBV12-3/TRBV12-4	NA	NA	TRBJ1-1	CASSWKGITEAFF	TGTGCCAGCAGTTGGAAGGGTATCACTGAAGCTTTCTTT
TRBV5-1	NA	TRBD1	TRBJ2-3	CASSLQGRLTDTQYF	TGCGCCAGCAGCTTACAGGGGCGATTAACAGATACGCAGTATTTT
TRBV18	NA	NA	TRBJ1-1	CASSPMPGQMNTEAFF	TGTGCCAGCTCACCGATGCCCGGACAGATGAACACTGAAGCTTTCTTT
TRBV12-3/TRBV12-4	NA	NA	TRBJ2-5	CASSLASQETQYF	TGTGCCAGCAGTTTAGCGAGTCAAGAGACCCAGTACTTC
TRBV5-1	NA	NA	TRBJ1-1	CASSLAGRVNTEAFF	TGCGCCAGCAGCTTGGCGGGGAGGGTGAACACTGAAGCTTTCTTT
TRBV24-1	NA	TRBD2	TRBJ2-5	CATSDYGGASGSEETQYF	TGTGCCACCAGTGACTACGGGGGGGCTAGCGGGAGCGAAGAGACCCAGTACTTC
TRBV7-2	once	NA	TRBJ2-7	CASSLPPGADYEQYF	TGTGCCAGCAGCCTACCGCCAGGGGCGGACTACGAGCAGTACTTC
TRBV28	NA	NA	TRBJ1-2	CASSTRQLYGYTF	TGTGCCAGCAGTACTAGACAGTTATATGGCTACACCTTC
TRBV4-2	NA	NA	TRBJ2-7	CASSQEASGSSYEQYF	TGTGCCAGCAGCCAAGAGGCTTCGGGCAGCTCCTACGAGCAGTACTTC
TRBV6-6	NA	NA	TRBJ2-1	CASTKGGSSNEQFF	TGTGCCAGCACCAAGGGGGGGTCAAGCAATGAGCAGTTCTTC
TRBV6-5	NA	NA	TRBJ1-2	CASSYSQGYGYTF	TGTGCCAGCAGTTACTCTCAGGGATATGGCTACACCTTC
TRBV11-2	NA	TRBD1	TRBJ2-1	CASSLAQGDGINEQFF	TGTGCCAGCAGCTTAGCTCAGGGGGACGGCATCAATGAGCAGTTCTTC